This paragraph covers one TCR beta chain sequence. Its antigen is not identified. Described time point: week 11, during vaccination. Doses of 300 ug of mutant IDH1 20-mer peptide were given with topical imiquimod. This specimen belongs to a study of a mutant IDH1 vaccine in newly diagnosed glioma. The overall study: Earlier treatment was radiotherapy, temozolomide, or both, with most getting both.

CDR1 MNHEY and CDR2 SVGAGI come from the germline V gene. The CDR3 spans 15 residues. The V end lost 6 bases, the J end lost 7 bases, and 21 bases lay between the germline ends. Assay: immunoSEQ multiplex PCR; the TCRdb copy retains only in-frame clones and omits some. The top ten clones hold roughly 9.6% of a sample with about 25,000 clones, 70% of them seen once. V is TRBV6-5 and J is TRBJ1-2, with D uncertain. The sample consisted of peripheral blood mononuclear cells (PBMCs), taken from a glioma patient whose treatment included an IDH1 peptide vaccine. The receptor was isolated from a man in his late teens or twenties with glioma. Some clones in this sample may be carry-over from other donors' samples. The CDR3 loop reads CASRGFTGSLFGYTF. The CDR3 DNA reads as TGTGCCAGCAGGGGATTTACCGGGTCCCTTTTTGGCTACACCTTC.